Listed below are T cell receptor beta chains from one sample, sequenced in a study of shared clonotypes between healthy human individuals. Repertoires were generated with immunoSEQ multiplex PCR, while TCRdb's copy carries only in-frame clones and drops some. The sample has around 350,000 clones, around four fifths seen once. The sequenced material came from memory CD4+ T cells sorted from blood. The origin of the receptors is a man aged 25 to 45 in good health. The CDR3 runs from the conserved cysteine through the conserved F or W. A D gene is named only where the DNA matches it firmly. A row's size may be missing; if present it is once, few, many or a size class.

size	V	J	D	DNA	CDR3
-	TRBV25-1	TRBJ1-1	TRBD1	TGTGCCAGCAGTGCGCCGGGACAGAAGAACACTGAAGCTTTCTTT	CASSAPGQKNTEAFF
-	TRBV13	TRBJ1-3	TRBD1	TGTGCCAGCAGCCGCCGGACAGGGGGAGCTGGAAACACCATATATTTT	CASSRRTGGAGNTIYF
-	TRBV20-1	TRBJ2-3	-	TGCAGTGCTAGTCGGTCAGATACGCAGTATTTT	CSASRSDTQYF
-	TRBV7-7	TRBJ2-3	TRBD2	TGTGCTAGCAGTCCGACTAGCGGGACGCCAGATACGCAGTATTTT	CASSPTSGTPDTQYF
-	TRBV18	TRBJ2-1	-	TGTGCCAGCTCAATAACCGGGACACTTTACAATGAGCAGTTCTTC	CASSITGTLYNEQFF
-	TRBV7-8	TRBJ2-7	TRBD1	TGTGCCAGCAGCTTCCGGACAGGAAACTACGAGCAGTACTTC	CASSFRTGNYEQYF
-	TRBV6-1	TRBJ1-5	TRBD1	TGTGCCAGCAGTGGCGGGACAGGTTATTTTCAGCCCCAGCATTTT	CASSGGTGYFQPQHF
-	TRBV5-1	TRBJ2-1	TRBD2	TGCGCCAGCCGGCTAGCGGGAGGAGGCAATGAGCAGTTCTTC	CASRLAGGGNEQFF
once	TRBV7-7	TRBJ2-5	TRBD1	TGTGCCAGCAGCTTAGTGGGACAGGGACAAGAGACCCAGTACTTC	CASSLVGQGQETQYF
-	TRBV18	TRBJ1-1	-	TGTGCCAGCTCACCACGACAGGTTACTGAAGCTTTCTTT	CASSPRQVTEAFF
-	TRBV4-3	TRBJ1-4	TRBD1	TGCGCCAGCAGCCAAGATTTCTCCGGGACAGCTAATGAAAAACTGTTTTTT	CASSQDFSGTANEKLFF
-	TRBV5-1	TRBJ2-1	-	TGCGCCAGCAGCTTGGCCTGGATGAGCGATGAGCAGTTCTTC	CASSLAWMSDEQFF
-	TRBV15	TRBJ2-7	TRBD2	TGTGCCACCAGCACGGGAGGGGTCGAGTGGCAGAACTACGAGCAGTACTTC	CATSTGGVEWQNYEQYF
-	TRBV29-1	TRBJ2-3	TRBD2	TGCAGCGTTTGGGGCGGGAGAGGGGCAGATACGCAGTATTTT	CSVWGGRGADTQYF
-	TRBV28	TRBJ1-1	TRBD1	TGTGCCAGCAGTTTTTTCGGACAGGGGAACACTGAAGCTTTCTTT	CASSFFGQGNTEAFF
few	TRBV10-3	TRBJ2-3	TRBD2	TGTGCCATCAGTGAGTCTTTTGGACTAGTGGGAACCGAAGATACGCAGTATTTT	CAISESFGLVGTEDTQYF
-	TRBV5-1	TRBJ2-6	-	TGCGCCAGCAGCGTACCGGGGGCGCGGGGGGCCAACGTCCTGACTTTC	CASSVPGARGANVLTF
many	TRBV6-1	TRBJ1-4	TRBD1	TGTGCCAGCAGTGCCCGGGACAGGGGGAATGAAAAACTGTTTTTT	CASSARDRGNEKLFF
-	TRBV11-2	TRBJ2-1	-	TGTGCCAGCAGCTTAACGCTTTCCTACAATGAGCAGTTCTTC	CASSLTLSYNEQFF
-	TRBV6-1	TRBJ2-5	-	TGTGCCAGCAGTGAACTAGGGGGAGGAGGAGAGACCCAGTACTTC	CASSELGGGGETQYF
-	TRBV2	TRBJ1-1	-	TGTGCCAGCAGTGAGGAGAGGGGGGGCACTGAAGCTTTCTTT	CASSEERGGTEAFF
-	TRBV4-1	TRBJ1-2	-	TGCGCCAGCAGCCGCCCGGAGGGCAGTCTTAGCTATGGCTACACCTTC	CASSRPEGSLSYGYTF
-	TRBV2	TRBJ2-1	TRBD1	TGTGCCAGCAGTAGGGACAGGGACAATGAGCAGTTCTTC	CASSRDRDNEQFF
-	TRBV27	TRBJ2-5	TRBD2	TGTGCCAGCAGTCCAAGGACTAGCGGGAGGGGAGAGACCCAGTACTTC	CASSPRTSGRGETQYF
-	TRBV7-9	TRBJ1-1	-	TGTGCCAGCAGCCCCACCGGGAGCTTGAACACTGAAGCTTTCTTT	CASSPTGSLNTEAFF
-	TRBV28	TRBJ1-1	-	TGTGCCAGCAGTTTTTCGACCGGGCCCACTGAAGCTTTCTTT	CASSFSTGPTEAFF
-	TRBV6-6	TRBJ2-3	TRBD2	TGTGCCAGCAAAGGACTAGCGGTAAACACAGATACGCAGTATTTT	CASKGLAVNTDTQYF
-	TRBV11-3	TRBJ2-7	-	TGTGCCAGCAGCTTTGAACCCCGCGGGGAGCAGTACTTC	CASSFEPRGEQYF
-	TRBV28	TRBJ2-1	TRBD2	TGTGCCAGCAGTTTAGGGGCGGGAGGGTATTACAATGAGCAGTTCTTC	CASSLGAGGYYNEQFF
-	TRBV19	TRBJ1-5	-	TGTGCCAGTACTCCTCACGGCAGGGAGGATCAGCCCCAGCATTTT	CASTPHGREDQPQHF
-	TRBV4-3	TRBJ2-2	-	TGCGCCAGCAGCCAAGGGCCTGGATCGAACACCGGGGAGCTGTTTTTT	CASSQGPGSNTGELFF
few	TRBV6-5	TRBJ2-3	TRBD2	TGTGCCAGCAGTCTCCAGCGGGAACGCACAGATACGCAGTATTTT	CASSLQRERTDTQYF
-	TRBV7-8	TRBJ1-5	-	TGTGCCAGCAGCTTAGATTTACAGGTCTCTCAGCCCCAGCATTTT	CASSLDLQVSQPQHF
-	TRBV7-8	TRBJ1-3	-	TGTGCCAGCAGCTTAGGAGTGGACACCATATATTTT	CASSLGVDTIYF
-	TRBV18	TRBJ1-2	TRBD1	TGTGCCAGCTCACCGACAGGGGCTGGAATAAACTATGGCTACACCTTC	CASSPTGAGINYGYTF
many	TRBV18	TRBJ2-4	-	TGTGCCAGCTCACCACAACCCTGGAGGGGGAGAATAGCCAAAAACATTCAGTACTTC	CASSPQPWRGRIAKNIQYF
-	TRBV27	TRBJ2-1	-	TGTGCCAGCAGCCGAAAGGGCAATGAGCAGTTCTTC	CASSRKGNEQFF
-	TRBV6-4	TRBJ2-2	-	TGTGCCAGCAGTGACTCGGGGGCCGGGGAGCTGTTTTTT	CASSDSGAGELFF
-	TRBV10-3	TRBJ2-3	-	TGTGCCATCCGGGGGCGGGACCACACAGATACGCAGTATTTT	CAIRGRDHTDTQYF
-	TRBV7-9	TRBJ2-1	-	TGTGCCAGCAGCTTACAATTGACCAACAATGAGCAGTTCTTC	CASSLQLTNNEQFF
-	TRBV15	TRBJ2-5	-	TGTGCCACCAGCAGAGCACTAGACGGAGAGACCCAGTACTTC	CATSRALDGETQYF
-	TRBV7-2	TRBJ1-2	-	TGTGCCAGCAGCTTAGGGTCAGCTAACTATGGCTACACCTTC	CASSLGSANYGYTF
-	TRBV6-5	TRBJ1-2	TRBD1	TGTGCCAGCAGTATCACAGGGGGCACTAACTATGGCTACACCTTC	CASSITGGTNYGYTF
-	TRBV27	TRBJ2-3	-	TGTGCCAGCAGCCCCGGGACACCCTACGGGGATACGCAGTATTTT	CASSPGTPYGDTQYF
-	TRBV6-5	TRBJ1-5	-	TGTGCCAGCAGTTACACCAGTCATAGCAATCAGCCCCAGCATTTT	CASSYTSHSNQPQHF
many	TRBV2	TRBJ2-3	TRBD1	TGTGCCAGCAGTGAAAGGGACAGGGACACAGATACGCAGTATTTT	CASSERDRDTDTQYF
-	TRBV4-2	TRBJ2-7	TRBD2	TGTGCCAGCAGCCGTCAGAGTGATCGGGCGGGAGGACCAGGGGAGCAGTACTTC	CASSRQSDRAGGPGEQYF
-	TRBV25-1	TRBJ2-1	-	TGTGCCAGCAGTGTAGTTAATACATATGAGCAGTTCTTC	CASSVVNTYEQFF
many	TRBV7-2	TRBJ2-7	TRBD1	TGTGCCAGCAGCTTAACAGGGGCGTCCTACGAGCAGTACTTC	CASSLTGASYEQYF
many	TRBV11-2	TRBJ1-4	-	TGTGCCAGCATGCGTAACCGCAATGAAAAACTGTTTTTT	CASMRNRNEKLFF
-	TRBV9	TRBJ2-7	TRBD2	TGTGCCAGCAGCGTAGGGACTAGCGGGATGGAGTACTTC	CASSVGTSGMEYF
-	TRBV5-1	TRBJ2-7	TRBD2	TGCGCCAGCAGCTTGGGCTTTGCGGGAGAGAGCTCCTACGAGCAGTACTTC	CASSLGFAGESSYEQYF
-	TRBV27	TRBJ2-1	-	TGTGCCAGCAGTCGGACAGCTTACAATGAGCAGTTCTTC	CASSRTAYNEQFF
-	TRBV28	TRBJ1-5	-	TGTGCCAGCGTCTTATCCCCGAGAGGGCGACAACCCCAGCATTTT	CASVLSPRGRQPQHF
once	TRBV28	TRBJ2-7	TRBD2	TGTGCCAGCAGCTGGGACTACTCGACCTACGAGCAGTACTTC	CASSWDYSTYEQYF
-	TRBV19	TRBJ2-2	-	TGTGCCAGTAGTACAGGACTAACCGGGGAGCTGTTTTTT	CASSTGLTGELFF
-	TRBV7-2	TRBJ1-1	-	TGTGCCAGCAGCCGGGACGGGAACACTGAAGCTTTCTTT	CASSRDGNTEAFF
-	TRBV11-2	TRBJ2-2	TRBD2	TGTGCCAGCAGCTTTGGATTAGCGGGGTACACCGGGGAGCTGTTTTTT	CASSFGLAGYTGELFF
-	TRBV7-6	TRBJ2-7	-	TGTGCCAGCAGCCAAGGTCCGGGGCTCCACGAGCAGTACTTC	CASSQGPGLHEQYF